The 4 T cell receptor beta chains in this list originate from one sample, sequenced in a study of CD8 T cells in ankylosing spondylitis. TCRdb redid the calling of the 5' RACE reads with MiXCR, one entry per CDR3 protein. The sample consists of 200,000 to 250,000 distinct CDR3 sequences, about 10% of them appearing once. Sequenced: blood, either unsorted or a sorted T cell fraction (not recorded which). The receptor source for this set is a male donor with ankylosing spondylitis or in good health (not recorded which).

V usage is TRBV20-1 and J usage is TRBJ2-7; possibly TRBD2 for D (6 bases). Germline V gives CDR1 DFQATT, CDR2 SNEGSKA (reference sequence). The CDR3 loop spans 15 amino acids. The ends were cut back, 0 bases at V and 7 bases at J, with 19 bases in the middle. The CDR3 sequence: CSARDRTSTDAEQYF. The CDR3 nucleotides read TGCAGTGCTAGAGATCGCACTAGCACTGACGCGGAGCAGTACTTC.

This clonotype has at least ten counts. In nucleotides, the CDR3 is TGTGCCAGCAGTTACTCGACAGGGACAGGAGAGACCCAGTACTTC. Its translation is CASSYSTGTGETQYF. The J gene is TRBJ2-5, the V gene TRBV6-5; 8 positions match TRBD1. Germline V gene lookup returns CDR1 MNHEY and CDR2 SVGAGI. The CDR3 is made up of 15 amino acids. V shed 0 bases, J shed 4 bases, and the junction held 4 bases outside the gene matches.

This clonotype was counted between two and nine times. The rearrangement links TRBV30 to TRBJ1-1; 8 bases are a match to TRBD1. Germline values: CDR1 GTSNPN, CDR2 SVGIG (reference sequence). The CDR3 length is 16 residues. Losses at the gene ends were 2 bases for V and 3 bases for J; bases not matched to a gene: 11. CDR3 in amino acids: CAWSSRTGSKHTEAFF. CDR3 in DNA: TGTGCCTGGAGTTCTCGGACAGGGTCAAAACACACTGAAGCTTTCTTT.

In its sample, this clonotype was seen many times. The chain uses TRBV12-3 or TRBV12-4 and TRBJ1-2; D perhaps matches TRBD1 (5 bases). CDR3 size: 13 residues. V shed 1 base and J shed 4 bases, with 7 bases lying between them. This CDR3 is CASSLVGVYGYTF. The CDR3 DNA reads as TGTGCCAGCAGTTTAGTGGGGGTCTATGGCTACACCTTC.